This entry lists 11 T cell receptor beta chains sequenced from one sample in a study of identical twins. MiXCR was run by TCRdb on the 5' RACE reads, yielding one entry per CDR3 protein. The sample holds fewer than 650,000 distinct CDR3 sequences, roughly 7.1% seen once. These same records also appear under a second study, on yellow fever vaccine responses in identical twins.

Sequencing was performed on PBMCs. These receptors were collected from a woman aged 18-30 years in good health.

The gene calls are TRBV20-1 and TRBJ2-3; D is undetermined. Trimming left V 0 bases short and J 0 bases short, with 7 bases between. This CDR3 has 14 residues. Per the germline V gene, CDR1 is DFQATT and CDR2 is SNEGSKA (reference sequence). CDR3 sequence (DNA): TGCAGTGCTAGAGACTATACTAGCACAGATACGCAGTATTTT. As protein: CSARDYTSTDTQYF.

The V gene is TRBV15, the J gene TRBJ2-5; the match to TRBD2 covers 7 bases. Germline V CDR1 and CDR2: LNHNV, YYDKDF (reference sequence). The J segment lost 5 bases and the V segment lost 7 bases, leaving 7 bases of the junction unmatched. CDR3 length: 13 amino acids. The CDR3 region has the DNA TGTGCCACCACCATAGGGAGGGAGGAGACCCAGTACTTC. This translates into CATTIGREETQYF.

The chain has TRBV24-1 and TRBJ1-1; no clear D gene. This CDR3 spans 14 amino acids. The V end was cut by 8 bases, the J end by 2 bases, with 14 bases between. Per the germline V gene, CDR1 is KGHDR and CDR2 is SFDVKD. The CDR3 region is CATTGVGPNTEAFF. CDR3 sequence (DNA): TGTGCCACCACAGGTGTGGGTCCAAACACTGAAGCTTTCTTT.

The V gene is TRBV10-3, the J gene TRBJ2-3; unclear D gene. Germline V CDR1 and CDR2: ENHRY, SYGVKD. With 3 bases removed from V and 2 bases from J, the gap between germline ends came to 12 bases. The CDR3 has 15 residues. The CDR3 coding sequence is TGTGCCATCAGTGATATCGTGGCTCCCACAGATACGCAGTATTTT. Translating gives CAISDIVAPTDTQYF.

This clonotype was observed a handful of times. This chain joins TRBV5-1 and TRBJ2-7; 12 positions match TRBD2. The CDR3 is made up of 16 amino acids. Germline CDR1 and CDR2: SGHRS and YFSETQ. V shed 3 bases, J shed 3 bases, and the junction held 7 bases outside the gene matches. In nucleotides, the CDR3 is TGCGCCAGCAGCTCCGGACTAGCGGGATCAAACTACGAGCAGTACTTC. This sequence encodes CASSSGLAGSNYEQYF.

This chain links TRBV2 with TRBJ2-3; 9 bases are shared with TRBD2. The V gene's germline CDR1 is SNHLY and CDR2 FYNNEI. CDR3 length: 15 amino acids. V lost 3 bases to trimming and J lost 3 bases; unmatched junction nucleotides: 4. CDR3 protein: CASSDSGSRTDTQYF. In DNA, the CDR3 is TGTGCCAGCAGTGATAGCGGGAGTCGGACAGATACGCAGTATTTT. The variable domain in full, completed from reference TRBV2 and TRBJ2-3, reads EPEVTQTPSHQVTQMGQEVILRCVPISNHLYFYWYRQILGQKVEFLVSFYNNEISEKSEIFDDQFSVERPDGSNFTLKIRSTKLEDSAMYFCASSDSGSRTDTQYFGPGTRLTVL.

This clonotype has a handful of counts. This chain links TRBV11-2 with TRBJ2-3; the D gene could be TRBD1 or TRBD2 (5 bases each). The V gene's germline CDR1 is SGHAT and CDR2 FQNNGV. The CDR3 consists of 16 residues. V was clipped by 4 bases and J by 4 bases, with 18 bases between them. The CDR3 reads CASSSLLGVWADTQYF. The DNA of the CDR3 is TGTGCCAGCAGCTCGCTACTGGGGGTGTGGGCAGATACGCAGTATTTT.

This clonotype was seen ten or more times. The chain couples TRBV29-1 to TRBJ1-2; D possibly corresponds to TRBD1 (6 bases). CDR3 length: 13 amino acids. Germline V CDR1 and CDR2: SQVTM, ANQGSEA. Trimming cost V 3 bases and J 2 bases, with 10 bases left between them. The CDR3 DNA is TGCAGCGTTGAGAAACAGGGAAACTATGGCTACACCTTC. Residues: CSVEKQGNYGYTF. The full variable domain, completed using reference TRBV29-1 and TRBJ1-2, is SAVISQKPSRDICQRGTSLTIQCQVDSQVTMMFWYRQQPGQSLTLIATANQGSEATYESGFVIDKFPISRPNLTFSTLTVSNMSPEDSSIYLCSVEKQGNYGYTFGSGTRLTVV.

This clonotype was found a few times. The chain recombines TRBV7-2 with TRBJ1-5; the D gene is possibly TRBD1 (6 bases). V shed 1 base and J shed 0 bases, with 7 bases lying between them. Germline V lookup: CDR1 SGHTA, CDR2 FQGNSA. CDR3 length: 15 amino acids. This chain's CDR3 is CASSLGQVSNQPQHF. In DNA form, the CDR3 reads TGTGCCAGCAGCTTAGGACAGGTTAGCAATCAGCCCCAGCATTTT.

With regard to this clonotype: At one end, the junction sequence differs from germline, possibly due to a read error. The chain carries TRBV5-6 and TRBJ2-7, with TRBD2 matching 9 bases. Germline CDR1 is SGHDT and CDR2 is YYEEEE. CDR3 length equals 15 residues. The CDR3 DNA is TGTGCCAGCATCGAACGCGGGAGGGCCTCCCACGAGCAGTACTTC. Protein: CASIERGRASHEQYF. Together with reference TRBV5-6 and TRBJ2-7, the CDR3 gives the full variable domain: DAGVTQSPTHLIKTRGQQVTLRCSPKSGHDTVSWYQQALGQGPQFIFQYYEEEERQRGNFPDRFSGHQFPNYSSELNVNALLLGDSALYLCASIERGRASHEQYFGPGTRLTVT.

This clonotype was seen a handful of times. This chain connects TRBV5-1 to TRBJ2-7; D unclear. The CDR3 has 13 residues. Trimming shortened V by 5 bases and J by 3 bases, and 12 bases separated the two germline ends. The germline CDR1 and CDR2 sequences are SGHRS and YFSETQ. The CDR3 reads CASRRTADYEQYF. The CDR3 DNA reads TGCGCCAGCAGGAGGACGGCGGACTACGAGCAGTACTTC. Based on the CDR3 plus reference TRBV5-1 and TRBJ2-7, the full variable domain is KAGVTQTPRYLIKTRGQQVTLSCSPISGHRSVSWYQQTPGQGLQFLFEYFSETQRNKGNFPGRFSGRQFSNSRSEMNVSTLELGDSALYLCASRRTADYEQYFGPGTRLTVT.